The T cell receptor (beta chain) described here comes from a study of blood T cell repertoires in COVID-19. Study information: Sites in the United States, Italy and Spain provided acute and convalescent COVID-19 samples. PBMCs, B-cell-depleted T cells, or T cells provided the cDNA or gDNA that made up the material.

CDR3 length: 12 residues. Germline V lookup: CDR1 SGHNT, CDR2 YYREEE (reference sequence). Concerning this clone itself: One end of the junction fails to match germline, which may point to a read error.

Under the authors' procedure: Quantification of nucleated cells was approximated via reference gene primer amplification. Libraries were prepared by immunoSEQ multiplex PCR; TCRdb keeps only in-frame clonotypes and omits some of them. From that table come the V and J calls and clone size; the DNA was used to work out D and trimming. The profile shows approximately 320,000 clones, almost 85% of them singletons. The sequence was collected from a human donor in a cohort sampled during active COVID-19. The sequenced material came from peripheral blood. The chain links TRBV5-4 to TRBJ2-7; 7 bases map to TRBD1. The CDR3, as DNA: TGTGCCAGCAGCCAGACAGGGAATGAAGGCCTATTC. Encoded protein: CASSQTGNEGLF. Using reference TRBV5-4 and TRBJ2-7 for the parts outside the CDR3, the full variable domain is ETGVTQSPTHLIKTRGQQVTLRCSSQSGHNTVSWYQQALGQGPQFIFQYYREEENGRGNFPPRFSGLQFPNYSSELNVNALELDDSALYLCASSQTGNEGLFGPGTRLTVT.